Listed below are T cell receptor beta chains from one sample, sequenced in a study of T cell repertoires in cytomegalovirus infection. MiXCR, run by TCRdb on the reads, gives a single entry per CDR3 protein. The sample consists of about 490,000 distinct CDR3 sequences, about 17% of them appearing once. The sequencing input was CD8+ T cells from PBMCs. The receptors here all came from a human donor in good health (CMV status not recorded). Some clones in this sample may be carry-over from other donors' samples. Each CDR3 is given with its conserved first and last residue. Fields, in order: CDR3 DNA, CDR3 protein, V gene, J gene, D gene, clone size. The D gene is left open where the match is weak. The size of a clone is reported for some rows only, either as once, few or many, or as a class for expanded clones.

TGTGCCAGCAGCGATCTCAGCCTTAACACTGAAGCTTTCTTT	CASSDLSLNTEAFF	TRBV12-3/TRBV12-4	TRBJ1-1	.	many
TGCGCCAGCAGCCCAGAAGGGGGGGATAGCTATGGCTACACCTTC	CASSPEGGDSYGYTF	TRBV4-1	TRBJ1-2	.	.
TGTGCCAGCAGCTCAACGACGGCTGAAGCTTTCTTT	CASSSTTAEAFF	TRBV7-9	TRBJ1-1	.	many
TGTGCCAGCACCCAATGGGAGGGAAACTCACCCCTCCACTTT	CASTQWEGNSPLHF	TRBV2	TRBJ1-6	.	many
TGTGCCAGCAGCTTTCCTTTTAGCGGGGATTCCTACAATGAGCAGTTCTTC	CASSFPFSGDSYNEQFF	TRBV7-2	TRBJ2-1	TRBD2	many
TGTGCCAGCCGGGAGGGGGAGAGGTCCTACGAGCAGTACTTC	CASREGERSYEQYF	TRBV5-4	TRBJ2-7	TRBD2	few
TGTGCCAGTAGCTGGGACAGGGGAGCCTACGAGCAGTACTTC	CASSWDRGAYEQYF	TRBV19	TRBJ2-7	TRBD1	.
TGTGCCAGCAGCCCCGGCAGTTCAGGGGGCGTAGATACGCAGTATTTT	CASSPGSSGGVDTQYF	TRBV7-8	TRBJ2-3	TRBD1	many
TGTGCCAGCAGCCAAGATAGCCTAGCAGATACGCAGTATTTT	CASSQDSLADTQYF	TRBV3-1	TRBJ2-3	.	.
TGCAGTGCTAGAGAAAGGAAAGAGACCCAGTACTTC	CSARERKETQYF	TRBV20-1	TRBJ2-5	.	.
TGTGCCAGCAGCAGAGGACAGGGGGCTTACTACGAGCAGTACTTC	CASSRGQGAYYEQYF	TRBV7-9	TRBJ2-7	TRBD1	many
TGTGCCAGTAGTACCCGACTAGCGGGGGCGAACACCGGGGAGCTGTTTTTT	CASSTRLAGANTGELFF	TRBV19	TRBJ2-2	TRBD2	.
TGCAGCGTCGAGACAGGTTCCTACGAGCAGTACTTC	CSVETGSYEQYF	TRBV29-1	TRBJ2-7	.	few
TGTGCCAGCAGCTTAGGGCGGGGCGGCACAGATACGCAGTATTTT	CASSLGRGGTDTQYF	TRBV7-3	TRBJ2-3	.	many
TGTGCCAGCAACATTAGGGAAAGGGCCAATCAGCCCCAGCATTTT	CASNIRERANQPQHF	TRBV2	TRBJ1-5	.	many
TGTGCCAGCAGCGTAGCGACAGCGGGGGGGCGAGAGAACCAGTACTTC	CASSVATAGGRENQYF	TRBV9	TRBJ2-5	TRBD2	.
TGTGCCAGCAGTTTTCGCGGAACCTATGGCTACACCTTC	CASSFRGTYGYTF	TRBV27	TRBJ1-2	.	many
TGTGCCAGCAGCTTAGTGGCCAGCTACGAGCAGTACTTC	CASSLVASYEQYF	TRBV7-9	TRBJ2-7	.	many
TGTGCCAGCAGCTTAAGTATAGCGGGGGGCTCCTACAATGAGCAGTTCTTC	CASSLSIAGGSYNEQFF	TRBV7-8	TRBJ2-1	TRBD2	many
TGTGCCAGCAGCGGACTAGCGGAGAACACCAGGGAGCTGTTTTTT	CASSGLAENTRELFF	TRBV11-2	TRBJ2-2	TRBD2	.
TGTGCCAGCAGTCAGACAGGGGAAGCTTTCTTT	CASSQTGEAFF	TRBV6-6	TRBJ1-1	TRBD1	.
TGTGCCAGCAGTTTTCCAGGGGTTCCCTCCTACGAGCAGTACTTC	CASSFPGVPSYEQYF	TRBV28	TRBJ2-7	.	.
TGCAGCGTTGAACTCAATATAGGGCAGGGGGCCGAGGGGAATGAGCAGTTCTTC	CSVELNIGQGAEGNEQFF	TRBV29-1	TRBJ2-1	TRBD1	.
TGCGCCAGCAGCTTTACAGGGCGGCTATTTTTT	CASSFTGRLFF	TRBV5-1	TRBJ1-1	.	few
TGTGCCAGCATCGGGACAGGTGAAGCTTTCTTT	CASIGTGEAFF	TRBV2	TRBJ1-1	TRBD1	few
TGTGCCAGCAGTTCACCCAAGACTATCCCGAACACCGGGGAGCTGTTTTTT	CASSSPKTIPNTGELFF	TRBV7-8	TRBJ2-2	.	many
TGTGCCAGCAGCGCCACCTACGAGCAGTACTTC	CASSATYEQYF	TRBV11-1	TRBJ2-7	.	many